This T cell receptor (beta chain) comes out of a study of OX40 agonist ivuxolimab in advanced cancers. Overall study context: Patients' therapy was ivuxolimab, an antibody that acts as an agonist of OX40 (CD134). General study points: More expanded clones were found, on average, in CD8+ than in CD4+ T cells. The CD4+ and CD8+ T cells in the blood had expanded clonally by week 6 at 0.1 to 3.0 mg/kg.

Clones were read by immunoSEQ multiplex PCR, and TCRdb kept only the in-frame ones, dropping some. The repertoire holds 70,000 or so clones, with around 86% as singletons. Regarding this clone: Antigen specificity is unknown.

Researchers took blood at baseline, on cycle 4 day 1, and on cycle 7 day 1. This sequence originates from an adult with an advanced solid tumor such as melanoma, head and neck, liver or kidney cancer. The sample in question was CD4+ or CD8+ T cells sorted from blood, obtained in a trial of the OX40 agonist ivuxolimab.

The chain's CDR3 is CASSQGAGPNYGYTF. CDR3 nucleotides: TGTGCCAGCAGCCAGGGGGCCGGTCCTAACTATGGCTACACCTTC. V usage is TRBV7-2 and J usage is TRBJ1-2; 8 bases are shared with TRBD1. V trimming: 5 bases; J trimming: 0 bases; junction bases outside the gene matches: 5. The CDR3 is made up of 15 amino acids. CDR1 and CDR2 (germline): SGHTA, FQGNSA.